The 29 T cell receptor beta chains in this list originate from one sample, sequenced in a study of molecular identifiers for immune sequencing clone quantification (dated by TCRdb to about 2018). The method was PCR. Data came from a NextSeq 500. Clones were called with MiXCR by TCRdb after fastp trimmed the public reads at Q25, and only in-frame beta chains were retained. Rows are combined by CDR3 protein, so each entry shows the most common genes and DNA. The sample has 490,000 or so distinct CDR3 sequences on record, roughly 24% of them singletons. Under 0.85% of the sample belongs to the ten largest clones. Source material: naive CD8+ T cells from blood, with Jurkat cell RNA spiked in. In the paper's terms, the cell subset or site label means: FACS-sorted CD8+CD4-CCR7+CD45RA+ naive T cells. Receptors originate from a human donor in good health. Some libraries in this study had Jurkat cell RNA spiked in.

Comment on this clonotype: A read error may explain this, as a much larger clone is one base away. This CDR3 reads CASSEPTTSEKFF. CDR3 coding DNA: TGTGCCAGCAGTGAACCCACGACATCAGAGAAGTTCTTC. V and J are TRBV6-1 and TRBJ2-1, with no clear D. The CDR3 is made up of 13 amino acids. Trimming stripped 2 bases from V and 14 bases from J, with 16 bases between. Germline CDR1 reads MNHNS; CDR2 reads SASEGT.

In its sample, this clonotype was seen once. Since a much larger clone is just one base distant, this may be a read error. The chain links TRBV27 to TRBJ2-3, with 11 bases identical to TRBD2. The CDR3 extends over 20 amino acids. Germline V gene sequence: CDR1 MNHEY, CDR2 SMNVEV (reference sequence). The chain's CDR3 is CASCLYADVIAGGLLDTQYF. The CDR3 DNA follows: TGTGCCAGCTGTTTATATGCGGATGTGATAGCGGGAGGGCTCCTAGATACGCAGTATTTT.

This chain links TRBV20-1 with TRBJ2-7; D tentatively fits TRBD1 or TRBD2 (6 bases each). V lost 8 bases and J lost 2, with 19 bases in between. Germline V gene sequence: CDR1 DFQATT, CDR2 SNEGSKA (reference sequence). The CDR3 is 14 amino acids. The CDR3 nucleotides are TGCAGTCCGAGGGGGGTAGGGGCGACCTACGAGCAGTACTTC. Its protein is CSPRGVGATYEQYF.

The sample holds a few counts of this clonotype. The chain has TRBV27 and TRBJ2-3, with D unresolved. Per germline, CDR1 MNHEY and CDR2 SMNVEV (reference sequence). CDR3 length: 13 residues. The V end lost 4 bases, the J end lost 4 bases, and 9 bases lay between the germline ends. This chain's CDR3 is CASSWQNPDTQYF. The CDR3 DNA sequence: TGTGCCAGCAGTTGGCAAAACCCAGATACGCAGTATTTT.

About this clonotype: This could be a read error, since a much larger clone is one nucleotide away. This chain links TRBV4-1 with TRBJ2-3, with a tentative D call TRBD1 (5 bases). Looked up from germline, CDR1 is MGHRA and CDR2 is YSYEKL. The CDR3 has 15 amino acids. The CDR3: CARSPEPSGTDTQYF. As DNA, the CDR3 is TGCGCCCGCAGCCCAGAACCCTCAGGGACAGATACGCAGTATTTT.

The chain couples TRBV20-1 to TRBJ2-3; D is possibly TRBD1 or TRBD2 (6 bases each). The CDR3 covers 13 residues. The germline gives CDR1 DFQATT, CDR2 SNEGSKA (reference sequence). With 4 bases removed from V and 2 bases from J, the gap between germline ends came to 10 bases. CDR3 residues: CSAKGGLTDTQYF. CDR3 bases: TGCAGTGCTAAGGGGGGTCTCACAGATACGCAGTATTTT.

In this sample, this clonotype turned up many times. The chain is built from TRBV12-3 or TRBV12-4 and TRBJ2-7; TRBD1 aligns across 9 bases. The CDR3 spans 15 residues. V was pared by 5 bases and J by 1 base, with 6 bases of the junction left unmatched. The CDR3 loop is CASSMTGTGSYEQYF. CDR3 sequence (DNA): TGTGCCAGCAGTATGACCGGGACAGGGTCCTACGAGCAGTACTTC.

The chain is built from TRBV29-1 and TRBJ2-3, with D possibly TRBD1 on 6 matching bases. V lost 6 bases, J lost 2 bases, and 12 bases lay in between. Germline CDR1 and CDR2: SQVTM and ANQGSEA. The CDR3 consists of 13 residues. The CDR3 protein is CSVLPGHTDTQYF. The CDR3, as DNA: TGCAGCGTGCTACCGGGACACACAGATACGCAGTATTTT.

Remarks on this clonotype: A much larger clone lies a single base off, so this may be a read error. This chain joins TRBV6-5 and TRBJ2-7; the D is unclear. Germline V CDR1 and CDR2: MNHEY, SVGAGI. The CDR3 has 14 residues. The CDR3 region has the DNA TGTGCCAGCAGTTACACTCCCGGAGCGTACGAGCTGTACTTC. Protein product: CASSYTPGAYELYF.

Regarding this clonotype: The conserved closing phenylalanine or tryptophan is absent in this CDR3, likely reflecting a read error. The DNA is omitted, as the CDR3 cannot be located on it reliably, and the CDR3 follows TCRdb's listing. This chain links TRBV7-9 with TRBJ2-3. The CDR3 has 15 residues if both end residues are counted. Germline loops: CDR1 SEHNR, CDR2 FQNEAQ (reference sequence). CDR3 in amino acids: CASSKGRNSGDALYL.

This clonotype was recorded a few times. This chain joins TRBV4-3 and TRBJ2-1; 10 nucleotides agree with TRBD2. The CDR3 runs 17 residues. CDR1 is LGHNA and CDR2 is YSLEER in the germline V gene. V dropped 1 base and J dropped 7; count of bases not matched to a gene: 10. The CDR3 is CASSQAAAGGPHNEQFF. The CDR3 DNA reads as TGCGCCAGCAGCCAAGCGGCAGCGGGAGGGCCTCATAATGAGCAGTTCTTC.

This clonotype was counted many times. J is TRBJ1-1 and V is TRBV14, with D unclear. Germline V CDR1 and CDR2: SGHDN, FVKESK. V was shortened by 0 bases and J by 7 bases, with 6 bases between the two germline ends. The CDR3 consists of 12 residues. DNA of the CDR3: TGTGCCAGCAGCCAAGAGTACAGTGAAGCTTTCTTT. Translated, it gives CASSQEYSEAFF.

This clonotype was counted many times. The rearrangement joins TRBV4-1 to TRBJ2-1; the D is unclear. Germline V gene data show CDR1 as MGHRA and CDR2 as YSYEKL. This CDR3 has 13 residues. V was trimmed by 0 bases and J by 8 bases, leaving 8 bases between them. DNA for the CDR3: TGCGCCAGCAGCCAAGATGAGGAGTATGAGCAGTTCTTC. Translation: CASSQDEEYEQFF.

The chain carries TRBV19 and TRBJ2-3, with D uncertain. CDR3 size: 13 residues. Trimming removed 2 bases from V and 4 bases from J, with 7 bases in between. Germline assignment: CDR1 LNHDA and CDR2 SQIVND (reference sequence). The CDR3 here is CASSIRVADTQYF. CDR3 DNA sequence: TGTGCCAGTAGTATAAGAGTGGCAGATACGCAGTATTTT.

The chain links TRBV9 to TRBJ2-1; no definite D call. CDR3 length: 12 amino acids. V lost 4 bases to trimming and J lost 8 bases, with 10 bases between them. The V gene's germline CDR1 is SGDLS and CDR2 YYNGEE. CDR3 in amino acids: CASSHNTDEQFF. The CDR3 nucleotides read TGTGCCAGCAGCCATAACACGGATGAGCAGTTCTTC.

This chain joins TRBV6-5 and TRBJ2-7; D is undetermined. Per the germline V gene, CDR1 is MNHEY and CDR2 is SVGAGI. V lost 3 bases and J 2 bases, leaving 8 bases between the germline ends. The CDR3 is made up of 13 amino acids. The CDR3 DNA reads TGTGCCAGCAGTTATAAGTCTACCTACGAGCAGTACTTC. Its translation is CASSYKSTYEQYF.

This clonotype was observed many times. The chain carries TRBV27 and TRBJ2-7; 9 positions match TRBD1. Germline loops: CDR1 MNHEY, CDR2 SMNVEV (reference sequence). CDR3 length equals 13 residues. Trimming cost V 5 bases and J 7 bases; bases outside gene matches: 6. The CDR3 DNA reads TGTGCCAGCAGTCCACAGGGGGCCAGGGAGCAGTACTTC. Protein sequence: CASSPQGAREQYF.

The V gene is TRBV4-3, the J gene TRBJ1-6; D is unresolved. Trimming removed 0 bases at V and 10 bases at J, with 7 bases between. The CDR3 has 13 amino acids. Germline CDR1 and CDR2: LGHNA and YSLEER. The CDR3 DNA sequence: TGCGCCAGCAGCCAAGATTTAATCTCACCCCTCCACTTT. This translates into CASSQDLISPLHF.

The V gene is TRBV12-3 or TRBV12-4, the J gene TRBJ1-2, with D possibly being TRBD1 (6 bases). V shed 6 bases and J shed 2 bases, with 19 bases lying between them. The CDR3 runs to 16 residues. CDR3 bases: TGTGCCAGCAGCCCCACACCGACAGGAGTCAACTATGGCTACACCTTC. Translating gives CASSPTPTGVNYGYTF.

This sequence joins TRBV12-3 or TRBV12-4 and TRBJ1-2; D not certain. The CDR3 is 14 residues long. Trimming took 6 bases from V and 4 from J, leaving 15 bases between them. The CDR3 loop reads CASRPAGIGYGYTF. The DNA of the CDR3 is TGTGCCAGCAGGCCCGCGGGGATAGGCTATGGCTACACCTTC.

In this sample, this clonotype turned up a few times. The rearrangement uses TRBV20-1 and TRBJ2-7; perhaps D is TRBD1 or TRBD2 (6 bases each). The ends were cut back, 1 base at V and 2 bases at J, with 9 bases in the middle. Germline lookup yields CDR1 DFQATT and CDR2 SNEGSKA (reference sequence). This CDR3 comprises 13 residues. CDR3 sequence: CSARAGAAYEQYF. CDR3 bases: TGCAGTGCTAGAGCGGGGGCGGCCTACGAGCAGTACTTC.

The rearrangement joins TRBV28 to TRBJ2-3; TRBD2 aligns across 10 bases. The J segment lost 0 bases and the V segment lost 3 bases, leaving 27 bases of the junction unmatched. The CDR3 is 24 residues long. The germline V gene encodes CDR1 MDHEN and CDR2 SYDVKM. The CDR3 sequence is CASSLVAALAASGRVATSTDTQYF. The DNA for the CDR3 is TGTGCCAGCAGTTTGGTTGCGGCCCTAGCGGCTAGCGGGAGAGTGGCCACTAGCACAGATACGCAGTATTTT.

The chain carries TRBV9 and TRBJ2-7, with 11 positions matching TRBD2. From germline, CDR1 is SGDLS and CDR2 YYNGEE. This CDR3 contains 15 residues. After removal of 0 bases from V and 4 bases from J, the junction contained 3 bases not matched to a gene. The DNA of the CDR3 is TGTGCCAGCAGCGTAGGGGCTAGCGGGAGGTACGAGCAGTACTTC. This gives the protein CASSVGASGRYEQYF.

Comments on this clonotype: This may come from a read error, since a much larger clone is one base off. The final CDR3 position lacks the conserved phenylalanine or tryptophan, pointing to a likely read error. The chain recombines TRBV7-9 with TRBJ2-3; the match to TRBD2 covers 7 bases. V lost 2 bases, J lost 6 bases, and 8 bases stayed unmatched. The CDR3 covers 15 residues. Looked up from germline, CDR1 is SEHNR and CDR2 is FQNEAQ (reference sequence). CDR3 sequence (DNA): TGTGCCAGCAGCTTAATGGCGGGAGTCGCGGATACGCAGTATTCT. It translates to CASSLMAGVADTQYS.

The V and J genes are TRBV4-3 and TRBJ2-1, with D uncertain. From germline, CDR1 is LGHNA and CDR2 YSLEER. V lost 0 bases to trimming and J lost 3 bases, with 12 bases between them. The CDR3 runs 16 residues. The CDR3 sequence: CASSQDSLVVYNEQFF. The DNA of the CDR3 is TGCGCCAGCAGCCAAGATTCCCTGGTGGTCTACAATGAGCAGTTCTTC.

This clonotype appeared a few times. The chain has TRBV4-3 and TRBJ2-1; weak D call: TRBD2 (6 bases). The V gene lost 3 bases and the J gene lost 4 bases, with 16 bases spanning the gap. The CDR3 extends over 16 amino acids. CDR1 LGHNA and CDR2 YSLEER come from the germline V gene. The CDR3: CASSQDLASEYNEQFF. CDR3 in DNA: TGCGCCAGCAGCCAGGACCTAGCGTCAGAATACAATGAGCAGTTCTTC.

V and J are TRBV29-1 and TRBJ2-5; D gene unclear. V dropped 3 bases and J dropped 0 bases, with 11 bases sitting between them. Germline values: CDR1 SQVTM, CDR2 ANQGSEA. The CDR3 length is 14 residues. In nucleotides, the CDR3 is TGCAGCGTTGAGCTGACGGTGTACCAAGAGACCCAGTACTTC. Translation: CSVELTVYQETQYF.

The chain uses TRBV2 and TRBJ2-1; D remains unclear. CDR1 is SNHLY and CDR2 is FYNNEI in the germline V gene. The CDR3 is 16 amino acids. V was trimmed by 0 bases and J by 1 base, leaving 10 bases between them. The CDR3 reads CASSEALRISYNEQFF. The CDR3 region has the DNA TGTGCCAGCAGTGAAGCGCTGCGGATATCCTACAATGAGCAGTTCTTC.

The rearrangement uses TRBV4-1 and TRBJ2-5; perhaps TRBD2 as D (7 bases). The CDR3 length is 13 residues. Germline V gives CDR1 MGHRA, CDR2 YSYEKL. V was cut by 4 bases and J by 5 bases, with 11 bases left in between. The CDR3 nucleotides read TGCGCCAGCAGCCCGGGGGGCTGGGAGACCCAGTACTTC. The encoded protein is CASSPGGWETQYF.